Presented here are 21 T cell receptor beta chains from one specimen sequenced in a study of shared clonotypes between healthy human individuals. The naive CD8 population came from CD45RO-negative cells selected for CCR7, without terminally differentiated effector memory CD45RA+ cells. TCRdb's copy holds only in-frame clones and misses some; the assay was immunoSEQ multiplex PCR. The repertoire includes some 2.1 million clones, roughly 93% of them detected once, and about 1.6% sits in the top ten. The specimen sequenced was naive CD8+ T cells from PBMCs. The receptor source for this set is a man in his late teens or twenties in good health. Some clones in this sample may be carry-over from other donors' samples.

The gene calls are TRBV27 and TRBJ2-7, with D perhaps matching TRBD2 (5 bases). The CDR3 sequence is 13 residues long. V was clipped by 4 bases and J by 3 bases, with 10 bases between them. The V gene's germline CDR1 is MNHEY and CDR2 SMNVEV (reference sequence). The CDR3 DNA reads TGTGCCAGCAGTTGGCGGGCGGACTACGAGCAGTACTTC. Translating it yields CASSWRADYEQYF.

The genes are TRBV11-2 and TRBJ1-1, with D possibly TRBD1 on 6 matching bases. Germline values: CDR1 SGHAT, CDR2 FQNNGV. CDR3 length: 15 residues. Trimming shortened V by 2 bases and J by 5 bases, and 15 bases separated the two germline ends. Here the CDR3 reads CASSLLQGRGTEAFF. CDR3 nucleotide sequence: TGTGCCAGCAGCTTACTACAGGGTCGGGGGACTGAAGCTTTCTTT.

Of note for this clone: Other DNA sequences in the sample encode the same CDR3. The V call is TRBV29-1, the J call TRBJ2-3; D is unclear. Trimming removed 6 bases from V and 5 bases from J, with 6 bases in between. Germline CDR1 SQVTM, CDR2 ANQGSEA. The CDR3 loop spans 10 amino acids. CDR3 protein: CSVRIDTQYF. The CDR3, as DNA: TGCAGCGTCCGGATAGATACGCAGTATTTT.

The chain uses TRBV7-9 and TRBJ2-5; perhaps TRBD1 as D (6 bases). The CDR3 loop spans 14 amino acids. The V end was cut by 1 base, the J end by 2 bases, with 8 bases between. Germline values: CDR1 SEHNR, CDR2 FQNEAQ (reference sequence). This CDR3 is CASSLEGEQETQYF. Here the CDR3 DNA reads TGTGCCAGCAGCTTAGAGGGGGAACAAGAGACCCAGTACTTC. The full variable domain, in which reference TRBV7-9 and TRBJ2-5 provide the parts outside the CDR3, is DTGVSQNPRHKITKRGQNVTFRCDPISEHNRLYWYRQTLGQGPEFLTYFQNEAQLEKSRLLSDRFSAERPKGSFSTLEIQRTEQGDSAMYLCASSLEGEQETQYFGPGTRLLVL.

The chain links TRBV6-5 to TRBJ1-1; D perhaps matches TRBD1 (5 bases). The CDR3 has 14 amino acids. V lost 2 bases and J 6 bases, leaving 13 bases between the germline ends. Germline assignment: CDR1 MNHEY and CDR2 SVGAGI. The CDR3 protein is CASSYVQGVAEAFF. CDR3 bases: TGTGCCAGCAGTTACGTTCAGGGAGTGGCTGAAGCTTTCTTT.

This clone was recorded only once. The rearrangement uses TRBV10-3 and TRBJ2-1; D is perhaps TRBD1 or TRBD2 (5 bases each). The CDR3 has 14 residues. With 5 bases removed from V and 7 bases from J, the gap between germline ends came to 15 bases. The V gene's germline CDR1 is ENHRY and CDR2 SYGVKD. The CDR3 loop reads CAISYSGANNEQFF. DNA for the CDR3: TGTGCCATCAGTTACTCCGGGGCAAATAATGAGCAGTTCTTC.

This chain links TRBV5-1 with TRBJ2-7; D perhaps matches TRBD1 (6 bases). The CDR3 covers 17 residues. Trimming shortened V by 7 bases and J by 2 bases, and 25 bases separated the two germline ends. CDR1 is SGHRS and CDR2 is YFSETQ in the germline V gene. Here the CDR3 reads CASGLGNRELSPYEQYF. The CDR3 region has the DNA TGCGCCAGCGGCCTGGGTAACAGGGAGCTATCTCCCTACGAGCAGTACTTC.

The chain has TRBV7-9 and TRBJ2-3, with 11 nucleotides matching TRBD2. Germline trimming cut 0 bases from V and 4 bases from J; bases unmatched to any gene: 3. Germline CDR1 SEHNR, CDR2 FQNEAQ (reference sequence). The CDR3 spans 16 residues. The CDR3 spells CASSLASGRAADTQYF. CDR3 sequence (DNA): TGTGCCAGCAGCTTAGCTAGCGGGAGGGCCGCAGATACGCAGTATTTT.

This rearrangement joins TRBV14 to TRBJ2-7, with TRBD2 matching over 14 bases. Germline V gene lookup returns CDR1 SGHDN and CDR2 FVKESK. The CDR3 spans 21 residues. V gave up 3 bases and J gave up 0 bases; unmatched junction bases: 16. The CDR3 protein is CASSHWAFGLAGGLPSYEQYF. CDR3 DNA sequence: TGTGCCAGCAGCCACTGGGCGTTTGGACTAGCGGGAGGCCTGCCCTCCTACGAGCAGTACTTC.

The rearrangement uses TRBV7-2 and TRBJ2-3; D possibly corresponds to TRBD2 (6 bases). CDR1 SGHTA and CDR2 FQGNSA come from the germline V gene. V was pared by 2 bases and J by 6 bases, with 12 bases between. The CDR3 has 14 amino acids. The CDR3 DNA follows: TGTGCCAGCAGCTTATGGGAGGCCATGGATACGCAGTATTTT. Its translation: CASSLWEAMDTQYF.

Notes on this clone: The sample holds other DNA sequences that translate to the same CDR3. The chain employs TRBV27 and TRBJ2-7; TRBD1 matches at 7 bases. The germline V gene has CDR1 MNHEY and CDR2 SMNVEV (reference sequence). The junction had 4 bases not matched to a gene; V was cut back by 5 bases and J by 0 bases. There are 14 residues in the CDR3. The CDR3 loop is CASSPGTASYEQYF. The CDR3 DNA follows: TGTGCCAGCAGTCCCGGGACAGCCTCCTACGAGCAGTACTTC.

The V gene is TRBV11-2, the J gene TRBJ2-1; D not certain. V was shortened by 5 bases and J by 0 bases, with 11 bases between the two germline ends. The CDR3 runs 15 residues. Germline V gene sequence: CDR1 SGHAT, CDR2 FQNNGV. As DNA, the CDR3 is TGTGCCAGCAGCGGAAGTGTGAGCTCCTACAATGAGCAGTTCTTC. Translating gives CASSGSVSSYNEQFF. The whole variable domain, remainder taken from reference TRBV11-2 and TRBJ2-1, is EAGVAQSPRYKIIEKRQSVAFWCNPISGHATLYWYQQILGQGPKLLIQFQNNGVVDDSQLPKDRFSAERLKGVDSTLKIQPAKLEDSAVYLCASSGSVSSYNEQFFGPGTRLTVL.

The chain couples TRBV19 to TRBJ1-2, with unresolved D. Trimming pared 4 bases from V and 0 bases from J, leaving 15 bases between. This CDR3 contains 16 residues. Germline values: CDR1 LNHDA, CDR2 SQIVND (reference sequence). CDR3 sequence: CASSTSDADSNYGYTF. Written as DNA, the CDR3 is TGTGCCAGTAGTACAAGCGACGCGGACTCTAACTATGGCTACACCTTC.

The chain couples TRBV27 to TRBJ1-5; D is perhaps TRBD1 (5 bases). V lost 0 bases, J lost 3 bases, and 12 bases lay in between. The germline V gene has CDR1 MNHEY and CDR2 SMNVEV (reference sequence). This CDR3 is built from 16 residues. The chain's CDR3 is CASSLSGEGINQPQHF. The CDR3, as DNA: TGTGCCAGCAGTTTATCGGGGGAGGGGATCAATCAGCCCCAGCATTTT.

The chain employs TRBV6-1 and TRBJ2-1; TRBD1 might be the D (5 bases). Trimming cost V 2 bases and J 8 bases, with 7 bases left between them. The CDR3 runs 12 residues. Germline CDR1 MNHNS, CDR2 SASEGT. The DNA for the CDR3 is TGTGCCAGCAGTGAATCAGGGTATGAGCAGTTCTTC. As protein: CASSESGYEQFF.

The chain joins TRBV14 to TRBJ1-2; the match to TRBD1 covers 8 bases. Germline loops: CDR1 SGHDN, CDR2 FVKESK. Germline trimming cut 2 bases from V and 6 bases from J; bases unmatched to any gene: 8. This CDR3 comprises 15 residues. CDR3 bases: TGTGCCAGCAGCCAATGGACAGGGTTCGGGGATGGCTACACCTTC. Translating it yields CASSQWTGFGDGYTF.

V and J are TRBV18 and TRBJ2-1; D unresolved. V was pared by 2 bases and J by 3 bases, with 8 bases between. The germline V gene encodes CDR1 KGHSH and CDR2 LQKENI. This CDR3 has 14 amino acids. The CDR3 DNA reads as TGTGCCAGCTCACCAAAAACAATCTACAATGAGCAGTTCTTC. This translates into CASSPKTIYNEQFF.

Written as DNA, the CDR3 is TGTGCCAGCAGCCACCAGATCACAGATACGCAGTATTTT. Translated, it gives CASSHQITDTQYF. The genes are TRBV11-3 and TRBJ2-3; no definite D call. Trimming took off 5 bases at V and 2 bases at J, with 8 bases between the two ends. CDR1 is SGHNT, CDR2 YENEEA, per germline. The CDR3 is made up of 13 amino acids.

For this clone: At the DNA level, this CDR3 is encoded by other sequences in the same sample as well. V is TRBV27 and J is TRBJ1-1, with unresolved D. The CDR3 totals 13 residues. V was trimmed by 1 base and J by 6 bases, leaving 9 bases between them. Germline assignment: CDR1 MNHEY and CDR2 SMNVEV (reference sequence). The CDR3 loop is CASSLLVGSEAFF. The CDR3 region has the DNA TGTGCCAGCAGTTTATTGGTCGGCTCTGAAGCTTTCTTT.

The chain combines TRBV10-3 with TRBJ2-1; perhaps TRBD2 as D (5 bases). The CDR3 extends over 13 amino acids. Germline V gives CDR1 ENHRY, CDR2 SYGVKD. The V end was cut by 3 bases, the J end by 10 bases, with 13 bases between. The CDR3 protein is CAISDHTREEQFF. CDR3 nucleotides: TGTGCCATCAGTGACCACACTAGGGAAGAGCAGTTCTTC.

The chain joins TRBV6-6 to TRBJ2-3; TRBD1 matches at 8 bases. CDR1 and CDR2 from the germline V gene are MNHNY and SVGAGI (reference sequence). The CDR3 contains 15 residues. Unmatched junction bases numbered 1, after V lost 2 bases and J lost 0 bases. Written as DNA, the CDR3 is TGTGCCAGCAGTTACGCAGGGGGCAGCACAGATACGCAGTATTTT. As protein: CASSYAGGSTDTQYF.